This T cell receptor beta chain was profiled in a study of blood T cell repertoires in COVID-19. Study background: From the United States, Italy and Spain came samples of acute and convalescent COVID-19.

Libraries were prepared by immunoSEQ multiplex PCR; TCRdb keeps only in-frame clonotypes and omits some of them. This table holds roughly 410,000 clones, over 75% found once. A note on this clone: Other DNA sequences within the sample encode an identical CDR3.

The CDR3 is made up of 15 amino acids. The germline CDR1 and CDR2 sequences are LNHDA and SQIVND (reference sequence). V gave up 3 bases and J gave up 2 bases; unmatched junction bases: 5. This TCR was recovered from a middle-aged woman with COVID-19, enrolled during active disease. The rearrangement joins TRBV19 to TRBJ2-5; 8 bases match TRBD2. Sequencing was carried out using peripheral blood. The CDR3 bases are TGTGCCAGTAGTATTGGGTTAGCGGGGCAAGAGACCCAGTACTTC. Translating it yields CASSIGLAGQETQYF.